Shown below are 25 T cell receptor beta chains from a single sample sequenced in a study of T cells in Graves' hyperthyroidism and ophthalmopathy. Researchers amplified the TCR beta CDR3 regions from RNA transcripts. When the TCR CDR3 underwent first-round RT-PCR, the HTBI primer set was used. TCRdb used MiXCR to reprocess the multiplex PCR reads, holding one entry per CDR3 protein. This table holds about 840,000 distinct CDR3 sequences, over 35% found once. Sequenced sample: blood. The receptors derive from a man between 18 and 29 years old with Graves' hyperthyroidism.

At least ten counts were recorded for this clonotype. CDR3: CAISITGQHTEAFF. The CDR3 DNA is TGTGCCATCTCAATTACGGGACAGCACACTGAAGCTTTCTTT. V and J are TRBV10-3 and TRBJ1-1, with 7 positions matching TRBD1. V gave up 8 bases and J gave up 3 bases; unmatched junction bases: 9. The CDR3 runs to 14 residues. Germline lookup yields CDR1 ENHRY and CDR2 SYGVKD.

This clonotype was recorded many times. The CDR3 is CSGLGQTGELFF. The CDR3 DNA reads as TGCAGCGGGCTGGGACAGACCGGGGAGCTGTTTTTT. The V and J genes are TRBV29-1 and TRBJ2-2; 7 positions match TRBD1. This CDR3 is 12 amino acids long. Trimming at V came to 7 bases and at J to 5 bases, leaving 4 bases not matched to a gene. Germline V gives CDR1 SQVTM, CDR2 ANQGSEA.

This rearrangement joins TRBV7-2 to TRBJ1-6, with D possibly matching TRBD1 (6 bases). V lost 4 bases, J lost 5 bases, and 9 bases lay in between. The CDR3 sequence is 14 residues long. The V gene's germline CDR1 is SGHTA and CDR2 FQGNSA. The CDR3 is CASSSPGDNSPLHF. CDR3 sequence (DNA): TGTGCCAGCAGCTCCCCAGGGGATAATTCACCCCTCCACTTT.

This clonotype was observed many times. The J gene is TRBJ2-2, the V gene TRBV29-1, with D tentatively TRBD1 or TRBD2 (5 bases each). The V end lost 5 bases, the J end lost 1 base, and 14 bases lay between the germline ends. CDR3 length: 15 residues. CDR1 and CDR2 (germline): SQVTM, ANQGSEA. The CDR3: CSVRRGAGNTGELFF. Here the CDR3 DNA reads TGCAGCGTTCGCCGGGGCGCGGGGAACACCGGGGAGCTGTTTTTT.

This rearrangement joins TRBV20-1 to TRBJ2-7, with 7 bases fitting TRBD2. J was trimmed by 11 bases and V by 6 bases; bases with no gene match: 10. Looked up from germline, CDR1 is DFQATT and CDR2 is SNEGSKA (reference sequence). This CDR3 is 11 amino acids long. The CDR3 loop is CSAGLPGGKYF. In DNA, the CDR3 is TGCAGTGCCGGGCTTCCCGGGGGGAAGTACTTC.

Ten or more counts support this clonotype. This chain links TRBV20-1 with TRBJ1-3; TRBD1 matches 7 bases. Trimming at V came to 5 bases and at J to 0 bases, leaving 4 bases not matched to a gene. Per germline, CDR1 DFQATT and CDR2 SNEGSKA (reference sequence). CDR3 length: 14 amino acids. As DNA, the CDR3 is TGCAGTGCTCCACGGGACAGCTCTGGAAACACCATATATTTT. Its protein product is CSAPRDSSGNTIYF.

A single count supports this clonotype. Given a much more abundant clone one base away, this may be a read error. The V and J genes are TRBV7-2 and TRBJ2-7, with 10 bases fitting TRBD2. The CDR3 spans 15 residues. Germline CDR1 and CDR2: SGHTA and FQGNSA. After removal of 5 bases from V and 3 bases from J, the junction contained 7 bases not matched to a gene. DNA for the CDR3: TGTGCCAGCAGCCTGACTGGACTAGCGGTCTACGAGCAGTACTTC. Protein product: CASSLTGLAVYEQYF.

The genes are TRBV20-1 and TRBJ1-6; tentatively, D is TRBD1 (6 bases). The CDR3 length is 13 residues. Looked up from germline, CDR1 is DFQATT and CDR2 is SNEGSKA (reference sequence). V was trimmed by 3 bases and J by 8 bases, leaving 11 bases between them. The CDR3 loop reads CSASDGGYSPLHF. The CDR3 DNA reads TGCAGTGCTAGTGACGGGGGCTATTCACCCCTCCACTTT.

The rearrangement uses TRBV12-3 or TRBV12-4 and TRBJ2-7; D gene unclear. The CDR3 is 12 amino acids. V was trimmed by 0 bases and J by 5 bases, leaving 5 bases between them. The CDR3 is CASSLATHEQYF. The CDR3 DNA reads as TGTGCCAGCAGTTTAGCGACCCACGAGCAGTACTTC.

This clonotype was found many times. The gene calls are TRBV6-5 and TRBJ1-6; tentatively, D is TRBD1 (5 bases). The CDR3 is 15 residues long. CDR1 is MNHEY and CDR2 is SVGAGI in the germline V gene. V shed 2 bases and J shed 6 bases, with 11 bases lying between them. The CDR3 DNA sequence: TGTGCCAGCAGTTACGGCACCGGGGGTAATTCACCCCTCCACTTT. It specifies CASSYGTGGNSPLHF.

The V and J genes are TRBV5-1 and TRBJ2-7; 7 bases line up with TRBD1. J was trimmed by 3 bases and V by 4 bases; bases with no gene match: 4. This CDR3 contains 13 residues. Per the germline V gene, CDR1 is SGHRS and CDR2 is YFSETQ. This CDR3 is CASSNRDSYEQYF. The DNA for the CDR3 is TGCGCCAGCAGCAACCGGGACAGCTACGAGCAGTACTTC.

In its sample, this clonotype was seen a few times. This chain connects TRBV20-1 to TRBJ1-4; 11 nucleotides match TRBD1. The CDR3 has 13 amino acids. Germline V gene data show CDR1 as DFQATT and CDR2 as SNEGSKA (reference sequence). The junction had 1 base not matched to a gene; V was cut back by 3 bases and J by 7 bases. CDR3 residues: CSASGTGGEKLFF. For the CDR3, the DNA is TGCAGTGCTAGCGGGACAGGGGGTGAAAAACTGTTTTTT.

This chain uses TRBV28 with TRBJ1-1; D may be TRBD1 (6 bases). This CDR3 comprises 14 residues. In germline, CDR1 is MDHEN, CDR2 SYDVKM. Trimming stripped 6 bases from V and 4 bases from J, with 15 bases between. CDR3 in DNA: TGTGCCAGCAGCCCAACAGGGATCGTCACTGAAGCTTTCTTT. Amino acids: CASSPTGIVTEAFF.

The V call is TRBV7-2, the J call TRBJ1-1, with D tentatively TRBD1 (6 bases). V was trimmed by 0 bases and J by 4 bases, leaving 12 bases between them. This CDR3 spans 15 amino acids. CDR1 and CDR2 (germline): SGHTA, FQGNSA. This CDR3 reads CASSLAGAILTEAFF. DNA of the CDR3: TGTGCCAGCAGCTTAGCGGGGGCCATTCTCACTGAAGCTTTCTTT.

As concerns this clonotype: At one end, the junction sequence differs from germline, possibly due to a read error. The CDR3 sequence: CAISFTGDNSPLHF. In nucleotides, the CDR3 is TGTGCCATCAGCTTTACAGGGGATAATTCACCCCTCCACTTT. The chain couples TRBV7-3 to TRBJ1-6; TRBD1 matches at 7 bases. The CDR3 loop spans 14 amino acids. Germline CDR1 and CDR2: SGHTA and FQGTGA.

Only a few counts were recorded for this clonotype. CDR3 sequence (DNA): TGTGCCAGCAGTGAATCCCTTTGGGACTATGGCTACACCTTC. It translates to CASSESLWDYGYTF. The chain uses TRBV6-1 and TRBJ1-2; D is uncertain. The CDR3 length is 14 residues. Germline V gene data show CDR1 as MNHNS and CDR2 as SASEGT. Trimming stripped 2 bases from V and 3 bases from J, with 10 bases between.

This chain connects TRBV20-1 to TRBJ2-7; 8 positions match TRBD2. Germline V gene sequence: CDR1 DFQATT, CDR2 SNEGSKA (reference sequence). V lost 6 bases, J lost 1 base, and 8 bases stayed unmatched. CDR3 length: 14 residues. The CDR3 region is CSADSAGGSYEQYF. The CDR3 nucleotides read TGCAGTGCCGATAGCGCGGGGGGTTCCTACGAGCAGTACTTC.

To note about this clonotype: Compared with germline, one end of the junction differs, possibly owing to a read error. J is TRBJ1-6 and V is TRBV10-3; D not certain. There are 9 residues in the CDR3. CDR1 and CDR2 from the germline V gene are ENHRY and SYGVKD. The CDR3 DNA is TGTGCCATCAGTGAGTCCCAGACCTTT. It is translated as CAISESQTF.

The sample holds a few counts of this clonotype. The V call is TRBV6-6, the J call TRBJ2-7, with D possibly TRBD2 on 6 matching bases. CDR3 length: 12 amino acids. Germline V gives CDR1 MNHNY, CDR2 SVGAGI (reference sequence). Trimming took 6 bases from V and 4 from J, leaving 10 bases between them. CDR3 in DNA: TGTGCCAGCAGGGTGACTAGGTACGAGCAGTACTTC. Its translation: CASRVTRYEQYF.

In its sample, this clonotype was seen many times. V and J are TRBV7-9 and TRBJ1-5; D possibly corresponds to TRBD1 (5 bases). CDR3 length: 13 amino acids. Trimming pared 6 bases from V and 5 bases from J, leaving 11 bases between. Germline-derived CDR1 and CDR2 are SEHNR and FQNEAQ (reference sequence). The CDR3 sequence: CASRGGGDQPQHF. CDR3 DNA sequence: TGTGCCAGCAGGGGGGGTGGCGATCAGCCCCAGCATTTT.

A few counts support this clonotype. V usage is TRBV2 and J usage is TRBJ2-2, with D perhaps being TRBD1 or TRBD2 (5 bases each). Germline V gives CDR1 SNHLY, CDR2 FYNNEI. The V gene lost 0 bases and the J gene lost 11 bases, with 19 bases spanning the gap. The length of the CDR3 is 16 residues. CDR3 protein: CASSEAVGRGGFELFF. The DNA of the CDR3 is TGTGCCAGCAGTGAAGCTGTCGGACGGGGCGGGTTTGAGCTGTTTTTT.

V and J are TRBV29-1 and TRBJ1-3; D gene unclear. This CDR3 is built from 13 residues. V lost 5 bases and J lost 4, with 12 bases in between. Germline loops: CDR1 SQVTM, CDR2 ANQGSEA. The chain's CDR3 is CSVQSLGGNTIYF. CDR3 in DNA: TGCAGCGTTCAAAGTCTCGGCGGAAACACCATATATTTT.

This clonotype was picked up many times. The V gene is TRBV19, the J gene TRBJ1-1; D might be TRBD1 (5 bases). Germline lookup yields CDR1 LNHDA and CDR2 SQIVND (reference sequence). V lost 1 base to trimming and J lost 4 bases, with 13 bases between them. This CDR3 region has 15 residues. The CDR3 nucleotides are TGTGCCAGTAGTATAGGCCAGGGAGGCATCACTGAAGCTTTCTTT. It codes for CASSIGQGGITEAFF.

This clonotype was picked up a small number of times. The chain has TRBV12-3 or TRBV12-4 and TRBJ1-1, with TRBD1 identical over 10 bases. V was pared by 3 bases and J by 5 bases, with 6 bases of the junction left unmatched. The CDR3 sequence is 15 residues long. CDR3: CASSFWWTGGTEAFF. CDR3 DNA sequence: TGTGCCAGCAGTTTTTGGTGGACAGGGGGAACTGAAGCTTTCTTT.

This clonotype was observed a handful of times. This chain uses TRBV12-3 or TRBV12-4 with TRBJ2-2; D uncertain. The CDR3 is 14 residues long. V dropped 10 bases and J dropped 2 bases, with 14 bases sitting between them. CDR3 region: CATVSAGNTGELFF. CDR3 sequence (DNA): TGTGCCACCGTTTCGGCAGGAAACACCGGGGAGCTGTTTTTT.